Listed below are T cell receptor beta chains from one sample, sequenced in a study of metastatic and nonmetastatic thyroid tumors. MiXCR was used by TCRdb to re-call the PCR reads. The sample yields some 41,000 clones, approximately 13% seen once. The sequencing input was blood. The source of these receptors is a female donor with papillary thyroid cancer or a benign thyroid nodule (not recorded which). Some clones in this sample may be carry-over from other donors' samples. Both conserved end residues are part of each CDR3. Each record gives: clone size, V gene, D gene, J gene, CDR3 DNA, CDR3 protein. A D gene is named only where the DNA matches it firmly. The listing skips clone size in some rows; elsewhere it reads once, few, many or a size class.

many	TRBV28	-	TRBJ2-7	TGTGCCAGCAGTAAATACTACGAGCAGTACTTC	CASSKYYEQYF
many	TRBV14	-	TRBJ2-7	TGTGCCAGCAGCCGTTGGGACGTCGATTCCTACGAGCAGTACTTC	CASSRWDVDSYEQYF
-	TRBV6-2/TRBV6-3	TRBD2	TRBJ2-7	TGTGCCAGCAGTTACGGGACTAGCTCCTACGAGCAGTACTTC	CASSYGTSSYEQYF
-	TRBV6-1	TRBD2	TRBJ2-1	TGTGCCATCAGTGATGAGCGGGGATCGAATGAGCAGTTCTTC	CAISDERGSNEQFF
many	TRBV20-1	-	TRBJ2-1	TGCAGTGCCCGGAGGGCGTCCCTAACCCATGAGCAGTTCTTC	CSARRASLTHEQFF
-	TRBV11-3	-	TRBJ2-1	TGTGTCAGTAGCCGCGGACACTTGGGGGATGAGCAGTTCTTC	CVSSRGHLGDEQFF
many	TRBV12-3/TRBV12-4	TRBD2	TRBJ2-5	TGTGCCAGCAGTTTCCCGGGGACTAGTGACCAGTACTTC	CASSFPGTSDQYF
many	TRBV6-4	TRBD2	TRBJ2-1	TGTGCCAGCAGTGGGCCGGGACTAGCGGGAGGGCCGTATGAGCAGTTCTTC	CASSGPGLAGGPYEQFF
-	TRBV20-1	-	TRBJ2-4	TGCAGTGCCACGGTGACATCCTTC	CSATVTSF
many	TRBV11-2	-	TRBJ2-5	TGTGCCAGCAGCTTAACGGCGGGACAAGAGACCCAGTACTTC	CASSLTAGQETQYF
many	TRBV20-1	TRBD2	TRBJ2-7	TGCAGTGCTCGGGGGGGGAGGGTGACCTACGAGCAGTACTTC	CSARGGRVTYEQYF
many	TRBV28	-	TRBJ2-7	TGTGCCAGCAGTTTAGCAGGGAGGAACGAGCAGTACTTC	CASSLAGRNEQYF
-	TRBV12-3/TRBV12-4	TRBD2	TRBJ2-5	TGTGCCAGAAAACCGGGGGGGGAGACCCAGTACTTC	CARKPGGETQYF
many	TRBV24-1	TRBD2	TRBJ2-1	TGTGCCACCGCGCTGGCGGGAGGAGGCGATGAGCAGTTCTTC	CATALAGGGDEQFF
many	TRBV10-3	-	TRBJ2-1	TGTGCCATCAGGGAAGAAAGCTACAATGAGCAGTTCTTC	CAIREESYNEQFF
-	TRBV5-6	TRBD1	TRBJ2-7	TGTGCCAGCAGCTCCTTATACAGGGGAGCCTACGAGCAGTACTTC	CASSSLYRGAYEQYF
many	TRBV13	-	TRBJ2-2	TGTGCCAGCAGCTTCAACGGGGAGCTGTTTTTT	CASSFNGELFF
many	TRBV2	-	TRBJ2-3	TGTGCCAGTCGTATTGGACAGCTAAACACAGATACGCAGTATTTT	CASRIGQLNTDTQYF
many	TRBV4-2	-	TRBJ2-6	TGTGCCAGCAGCCAAGACAACTCTGGGGCCAACGTCCTGACTTTC	CASSQDNSGANVLTF
few	TRBV28	TRBD2	TRBJ2-1	TGTGCCAGCACCCCGACTAGCGGGAGCCACAATGAGCAGTTCTTC	CASTPTSGSHNEQFF
-	TRBV4-3	-	TRBJ1-2	TGCGCCAGCAGCCAAGAGGGCAGCGTCTATGGCTACACCTTC	CASSQEGSVYGYTF
-	TRBV30	TRBD1	TRBJ1-2	TGTGCCTTGGCACAGGGGACTATGAGCTACTCCTTC	CALAQGTMSYSF
many	TRBV28	TRBD2	TRBJ2-3	TGTGCCAGCAGTTTCGCGGGAGCTAATTTGATGGATACGCAGTATTTT	CASSFAGANLMDTQYF
few	TRBV28	-	TRBJ1-1	TGTGCCAGCAGTACGCCGGGACTCAACACTGAAGCTTTCTTT	CASSTPGLNTEAFF
many	TRBV20-1	TRBD2	TRBJ2-7	TGCAGTGCTCTCCCCAGGACTAGCGGGAGTCGGTCCTACGAGCAGTACTTC	CSALPRTSGSRSYEQYF
many	TRBV11-1	TRBD2	TRBJ2-7	TGTGCCAGCAGCTTACCGCCCGGGGGGGCCTACGAGCAGTACTTC	CASSLPPGGAYEQYF
-	TRBV6-1	-	TRBJ1-2	TGTGCCAGCAGTGACCAGGGAGTAGAGGGCTACACCTTC	CASSDQGVEGYTF
many	TRBV7-8	TRBD2	TRBJ2-1	TGTGCCAGCAGCTTGGGCGGGAGGCAACAGTTCTTC	CASSLGGRQQFF
many	TRBV28	-	TRBJ1-6	TGTGCCAGCAGTTTTGATTGGACGGTAAATTCACCCCTCCACTTT	CASSFDWTVNSPLHF
many	TRBV4-1	-	TRBJ1-1	TGCGCCAGCAGCCAAGTTTCGTATAGCTCGAACACTGAAGCTTTCTTT	CASSQVSYSSNTEAFF
many	TRBV20-1	-	TRBJ2-7	TGCAGTGCTAGACGAAATAACTACGAGCAGTACTTC	CSARRNNYEQYF
medium-sized	TRBV6-1	-	TRBJ2-7	TGTGCCAGCAGGCCCGACGGGAGCTCCTACGAGCAGTACTTC	CASRPDGSSYEQYF
many	TRBV18	TRBD2	TRBJ2-3	TGTGCCAGCTCACCAAATAGCGGGAGGGAACGTACGCAGTATTTT	CASSPNSGRERTQYF
many	TRBV5-6	-	TRBJ1-4	TGTGCCAGCAGTCAAACCCCCCCGGGAGCGACTAATGAAAAACTGTTTTTT	CASSQTPPGATNEKLFF
many	TRBV9	-	TRBJ2-7	TGTGCCAGCAACGTAGGTCCAGGGTTCTACGAGCAGTACTTC	CASNVGPGFYEQYF
many	TRBV10-3	-	TRBJ1-2	TGTGCCATCAGTGAAGGTGCCGTGAATGGCTACACCTTC	CAISEGAVNGYTF
many	TRBV5-6	TRBD1	TRBJ2-1	TGTGCCAGCAGCTCCGGGCCCGGGACAGGGCGCCCTAATGAGCAGTTCTTC	CASSSGPGTGRPNEQFF
many	TRBV12-3/TRBV12-4	-	TRBJ2-5	TGTGCCAGCAGTTTACAACCTAGGGAGACCCAGTACTTC	CASSLQPRETQYF
many	TRBV9	TRBD1	TRBJ2-7	TGTGCCAGCAGCGTAGGGGACAGGGGGACCTACGAGCAGTACTTC	CASSVGDRGTYEQYF
-	TRBV24-1	-	TRBJ1-2	TGTGCCACCAGTGGAGGGGATGGCTACACCTTC	CATSGGDGYTF
many	TRBV3-1	-	TRBJ1-1	TGTGCCAGCAGCCAAGATAGGGAGATCGGATTTGCTTTCTTT	CASSQDREIGFAFF